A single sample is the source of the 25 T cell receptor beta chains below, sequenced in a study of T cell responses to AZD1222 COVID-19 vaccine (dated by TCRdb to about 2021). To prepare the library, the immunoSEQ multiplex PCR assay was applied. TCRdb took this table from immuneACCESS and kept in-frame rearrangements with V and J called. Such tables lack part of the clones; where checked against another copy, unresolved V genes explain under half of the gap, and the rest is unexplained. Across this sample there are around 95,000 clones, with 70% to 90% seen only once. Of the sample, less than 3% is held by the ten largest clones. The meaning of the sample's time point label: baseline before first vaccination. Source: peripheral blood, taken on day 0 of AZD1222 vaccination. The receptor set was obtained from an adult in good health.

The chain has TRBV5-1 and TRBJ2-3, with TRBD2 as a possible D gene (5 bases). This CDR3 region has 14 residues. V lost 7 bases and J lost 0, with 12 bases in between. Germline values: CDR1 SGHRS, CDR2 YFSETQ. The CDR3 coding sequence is TGCGCCAGCTGGGGAGCCTCTAGCACAGATACGCAGTATTTT. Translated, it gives CASWGASSTDTQYF.

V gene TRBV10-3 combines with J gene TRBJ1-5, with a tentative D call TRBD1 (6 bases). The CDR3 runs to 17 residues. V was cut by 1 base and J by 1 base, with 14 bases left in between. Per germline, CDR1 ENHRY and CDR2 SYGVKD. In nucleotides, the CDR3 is TGTGCCATCAGTGAGTTTCGAAGGGGGGGAAGCAATCAGCCCCAGCATTTT. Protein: CAISEFRRGGSNQPQHF.

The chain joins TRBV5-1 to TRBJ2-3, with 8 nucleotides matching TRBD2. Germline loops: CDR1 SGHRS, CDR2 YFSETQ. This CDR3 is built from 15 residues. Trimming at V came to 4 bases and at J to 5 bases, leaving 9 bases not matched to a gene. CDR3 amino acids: CASSVVGLAGDTQYF. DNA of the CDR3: TGCGCCAGCAGCGTAGTAGGACTAGCTGGAGATACGCAGTATTTT. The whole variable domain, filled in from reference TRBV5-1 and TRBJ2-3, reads KAGVTQTPRYLIKTRGQQVTLSCSPISGHRSVSWYQQTPGQGLQFLFEYFSETQRNKGNFPGRFSGRQFSNSRSEMNVSTLELGDSALYLCASSVVGLAGDTQYFGPGTRLTVL.

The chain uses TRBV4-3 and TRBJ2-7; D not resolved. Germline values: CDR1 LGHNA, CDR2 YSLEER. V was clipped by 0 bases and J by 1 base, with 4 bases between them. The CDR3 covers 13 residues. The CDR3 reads CASSQDVSYEQYF. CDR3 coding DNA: TGCGCCAGCAGCCAAGATGTATCCTACGAGCAGTACTTC.

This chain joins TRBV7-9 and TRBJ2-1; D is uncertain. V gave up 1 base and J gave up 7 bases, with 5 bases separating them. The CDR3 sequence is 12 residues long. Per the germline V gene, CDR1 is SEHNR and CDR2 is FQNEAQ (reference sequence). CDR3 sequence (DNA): TGTGCCAGCAGCTTAGTAAGGAATGAGCAGTTCTTC. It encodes CASSLVRNEQFF.

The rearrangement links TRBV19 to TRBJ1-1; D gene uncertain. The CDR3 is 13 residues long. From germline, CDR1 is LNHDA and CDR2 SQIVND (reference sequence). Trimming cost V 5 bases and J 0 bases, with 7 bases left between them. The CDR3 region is CASSLSMNTEAFF. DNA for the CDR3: TGTGCCAGTAGTTTATCCATGAACACTGAAGCTTTCTTT.

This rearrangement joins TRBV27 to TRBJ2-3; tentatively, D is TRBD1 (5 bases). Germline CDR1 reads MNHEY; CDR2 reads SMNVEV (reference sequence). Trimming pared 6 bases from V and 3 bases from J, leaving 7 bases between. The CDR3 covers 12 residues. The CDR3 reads CASSDRTDTQYF. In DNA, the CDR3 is TGTGCCAGCAGCGACAGAACAGATACGCAGTATTTT.

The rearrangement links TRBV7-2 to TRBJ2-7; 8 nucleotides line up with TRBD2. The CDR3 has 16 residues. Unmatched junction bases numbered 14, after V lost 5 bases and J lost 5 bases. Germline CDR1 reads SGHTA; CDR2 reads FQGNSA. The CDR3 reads CASSLPGRGAKNEQYF. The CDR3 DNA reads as TGTGCCAGCAGCCTCCCCGGGCGGGGGGCGAAAAACGAGCAGTACTTC.

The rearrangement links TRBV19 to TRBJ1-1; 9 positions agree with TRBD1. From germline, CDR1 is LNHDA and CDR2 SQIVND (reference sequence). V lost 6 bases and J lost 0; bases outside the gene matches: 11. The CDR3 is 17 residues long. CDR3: CASRTPGTGTMNTEAFF. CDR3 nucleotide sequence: TGTGCCAGTAGAACCCCAGGGACAGGGACAATGAACACTGAAGCTTTCTTT.

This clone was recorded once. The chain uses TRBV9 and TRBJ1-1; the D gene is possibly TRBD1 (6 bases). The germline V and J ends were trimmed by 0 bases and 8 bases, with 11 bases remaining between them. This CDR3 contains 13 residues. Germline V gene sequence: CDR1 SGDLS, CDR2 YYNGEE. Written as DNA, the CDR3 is TGTGCCAGCAGCGTAGGGGCAGGGGCCGAAGCTTTCTTT. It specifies CASSVGAGAEAFF. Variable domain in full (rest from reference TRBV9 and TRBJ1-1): DSGVTQTPKHLITATGQRVTLRCSPRSGDLSVYWYQQSLDQGLQFLIQYYNGEERAKGNILERFSAQQFPDLHSELNLSSLELGDSALYFCASSVGAGAEAFFGQGTRLTVV.

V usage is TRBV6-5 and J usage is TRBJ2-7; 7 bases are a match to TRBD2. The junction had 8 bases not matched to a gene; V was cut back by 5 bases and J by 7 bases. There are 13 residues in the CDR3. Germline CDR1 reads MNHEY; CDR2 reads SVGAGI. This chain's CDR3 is CASSLAAVDEQYF. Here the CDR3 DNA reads TGTGCCAGCAGTCTAGCGGCGGTTGATGAGCAGTACTTC.

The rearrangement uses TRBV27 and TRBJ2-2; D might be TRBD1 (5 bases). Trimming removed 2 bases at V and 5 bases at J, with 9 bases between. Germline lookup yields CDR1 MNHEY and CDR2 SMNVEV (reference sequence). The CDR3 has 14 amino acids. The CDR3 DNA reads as TGTGCCAGCAGTTTACCCCCAGGGACCGGGGAGCTGTTTTTT. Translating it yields CASSLPPGTGELFF.

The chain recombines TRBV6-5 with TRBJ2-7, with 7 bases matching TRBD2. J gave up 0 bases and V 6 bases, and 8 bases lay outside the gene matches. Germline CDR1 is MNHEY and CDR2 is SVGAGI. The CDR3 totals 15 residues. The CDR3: CASSRRRERSYEQYF. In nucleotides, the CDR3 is TGTGCCAGCAGCCGAAGGCGGGAGCGCTCCTACGAGCAGTACTTC.

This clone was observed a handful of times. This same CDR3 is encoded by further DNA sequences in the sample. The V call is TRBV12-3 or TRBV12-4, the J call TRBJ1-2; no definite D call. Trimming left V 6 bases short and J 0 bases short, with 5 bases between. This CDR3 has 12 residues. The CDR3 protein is CASSSSNYGYTF. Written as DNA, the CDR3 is TGTGCCAGCAGCTCTTCTAACTATGGCTACACCTTC.

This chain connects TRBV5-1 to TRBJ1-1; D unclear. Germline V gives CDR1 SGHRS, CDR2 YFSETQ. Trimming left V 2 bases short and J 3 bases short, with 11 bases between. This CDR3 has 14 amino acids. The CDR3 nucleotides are TGCGCCAGCAGCTTTAAGAGCCGGGACACTGAAGCTTTCTTT. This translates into CASSFKSRDTEAFF.

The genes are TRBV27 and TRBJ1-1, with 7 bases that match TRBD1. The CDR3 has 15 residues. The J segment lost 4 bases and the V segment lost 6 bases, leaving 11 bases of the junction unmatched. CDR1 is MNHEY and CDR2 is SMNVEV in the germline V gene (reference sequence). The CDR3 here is CASRKRQGSSTEAFF. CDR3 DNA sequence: TGTGCCAGCAGGAAAAGACAGGGATCGAGCACTGAAGCTTTCTTT.

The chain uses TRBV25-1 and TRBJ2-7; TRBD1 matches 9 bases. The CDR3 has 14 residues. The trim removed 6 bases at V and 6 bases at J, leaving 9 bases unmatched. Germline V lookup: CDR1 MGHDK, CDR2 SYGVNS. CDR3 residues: CASRATGGLTEQYF. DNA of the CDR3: TGTGCCAGCAGGGCCACAGGGGGCCTGACCGAGCAGTACTTC.

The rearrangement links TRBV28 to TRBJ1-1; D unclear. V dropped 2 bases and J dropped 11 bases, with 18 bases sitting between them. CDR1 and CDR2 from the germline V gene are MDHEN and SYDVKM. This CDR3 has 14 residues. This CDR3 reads CASSLGGRDENAFF. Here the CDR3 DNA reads TGTGCCAGCAGTTTAGGAGGGCGTGATGAGAATGCTTTCTTT.

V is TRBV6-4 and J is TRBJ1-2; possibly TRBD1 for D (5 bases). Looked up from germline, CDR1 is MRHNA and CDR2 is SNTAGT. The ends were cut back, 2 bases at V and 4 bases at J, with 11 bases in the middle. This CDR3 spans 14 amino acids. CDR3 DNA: TGTGCCAGCAGTGACCGGGGGGGTCTCTATGGCTACACCTTC. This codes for CASSDRGGLYGYTF.

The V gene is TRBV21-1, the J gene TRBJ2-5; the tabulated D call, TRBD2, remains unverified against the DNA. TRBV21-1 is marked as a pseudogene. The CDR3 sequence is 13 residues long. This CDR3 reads CASSKASVSRGDF. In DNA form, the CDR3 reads TGTGCCAGCAGCAAAGCGTCTGTTTCCCGGGGGGACTTC.

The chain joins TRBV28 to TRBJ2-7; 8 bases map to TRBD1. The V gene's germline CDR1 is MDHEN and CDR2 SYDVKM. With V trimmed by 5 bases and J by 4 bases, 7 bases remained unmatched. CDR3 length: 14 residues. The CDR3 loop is CASSRTGRVYEQYF. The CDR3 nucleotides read TGTGCCAGCAGTCGGACAGGGCGAGTGTACGAGCAGTACTTC.

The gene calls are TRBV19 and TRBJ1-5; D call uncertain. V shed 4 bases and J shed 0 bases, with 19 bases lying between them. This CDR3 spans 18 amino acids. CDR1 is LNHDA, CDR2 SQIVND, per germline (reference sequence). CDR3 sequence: CASSKLPFNSFSNQPQHF. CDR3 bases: TGTGCCAGTAGTAAATTACCGTTCAACAGTTTTAGCAATCAGCCCCAGCATTTT.

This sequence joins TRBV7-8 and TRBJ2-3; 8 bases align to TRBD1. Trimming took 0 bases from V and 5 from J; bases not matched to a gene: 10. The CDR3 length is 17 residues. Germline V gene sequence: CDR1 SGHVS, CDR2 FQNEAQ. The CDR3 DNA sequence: TGTGCCAGCAGCTTAGCAGGGCAGGGGGCTTCACGAGATACGCAGTATTTT. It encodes CASSLAGQGASRDTQYF.

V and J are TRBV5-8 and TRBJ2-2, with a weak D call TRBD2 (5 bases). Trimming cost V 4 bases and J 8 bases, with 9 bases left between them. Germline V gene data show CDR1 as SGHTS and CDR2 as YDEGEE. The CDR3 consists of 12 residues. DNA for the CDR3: TGTGCCAGCAGCCCGAGGAGGGGGGAGCTGTTTTTT. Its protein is CASSPRRGELFF.

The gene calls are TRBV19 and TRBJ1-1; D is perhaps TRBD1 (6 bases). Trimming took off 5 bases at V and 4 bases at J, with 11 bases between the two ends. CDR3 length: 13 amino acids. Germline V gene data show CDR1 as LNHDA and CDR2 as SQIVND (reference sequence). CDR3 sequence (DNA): TGTGCCAGTAGTGCGACACAGGGCACTGAAGCTTTCTTT. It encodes CASSATQGTEAFF.